Listed below are T cell receptor beta chains from one sample, sequenced in a study of T cell repertoires in urothelial bladder cancer. Clones were read by immunoSEQ multiplex PCR, and TCRdb kept only the in-frame ones, dropping some. Counted here are 5,000 to 6,500 clones, 71% occurring once; the ten biggest clones make up approximately 12%. Sequencing was performed on tumor-infiltrating cells from bladder cancer. The receptors stem from a human donor with urothelial carcinoma. CDR3s include the opening cysteine and the closing phenylalanine or tryptophan. A D gene is named only where the DNA matches it firmly. The size field is filled for only some rows; it gives once, few, many or a size class.

V gene: TRBV11-2
D gene: NA
J gene: TRBJ1-1
clone size: NA
CDR3 length: 15
CDR3 protein: CASSQIPTLNTEAFF
CDR3 DNA: TGTGCCAGCAGCCAAATCCCCACTCTGAACACTGAAGCTTTCTTT

V gene: TRBV2
D gene: NA
J gene: TRBJ1-1
clone size: NA
CDR3 length: 14
CDR3 protein: CASRRVSGPTEAFF
CDR3 DNA: TGTGCCAGCAGGCGAGTTTCAGGACCCACTGAAGCTTTCTTT

V gene: TRBV28
D gene: TRBD1
J gene: TRBJ2-2
clone size: NA
CDR3 length: 15
CDR3 protein: CASTLRGRGPGELFF
CDR3 DNA: TGTGCCAGCACCCTCAGGGGGAGAGGCCCCGGGGAGCTGTTTTTT

V gene: TRBV5-1
D gene: NA
J gene: TRBJ2-5
clone size: NA
CDR3 length: 12
CDR3 protein: CASSLNQETQYF
CDR3 DNA: TGCGCCAGCAGCTTGAACCAAGAGACCCAGTACTTC

V gene: TRBV2
D gene: NA
J gene: TRBJ1-1
clone size: once
CDR3 length: 13
CDR3 protein: CASSARGNTEAFF
CDR3 DNA: TGTGCCAGCAGTGCGAGGGGGAACACTGAAGCTTTCTTT

V gene: TRBV5-5
D gene: TRBD1
J gene: TRBJ2-4
clone size: NA
CDR3 length: 14
CDR3 protein: CASSRQGLMNIQYF
CDR3 DNA: TGTGCCAGCAGCCGACAGGGATTAATGAACATTCAGTACTTC

V gene: TRBV7-2
D gene: NA
J gene: TRBJ2-3
clone size: NA
CDR3 length: 12
CDR3 protein: CASSQYTDTQYF
CDR3 DNA: TGTGCCAGCAGCCAATACACAGATACGCAGTATTTT

V gene: TRBV19
D gene: TRBD1
J gene: TRBJ2-3
clone size: once
CDR3 length: 15
CDR3 protein: CASAPGQGYTDTQYF
CDR3 DNA: TGTGCCAGCGCTCCGGGACAGGGTTACACAGATACGCAGTATTTT

V gene: TRBV11-2
D gene: NA
J gene: TRBJ2-5
clone size: NA
CDR3 length: 11
CDR3 protein: CASSLQETQYF
CDR3 DNA: TGTGCCAGCAGCCTACAAGAGACCCAGTACTTC

V gene: TRBV29-1
D gene: NA
J gene: TRBJ2-5
clone size: few
CDR3 length: 15
CDR3 protein: CSPTTEAGQQETQYF
CDR3 DNA: TGCAGCCCTACCACCGAGGCCGGCCAACAAGAGACCCAGTACTTC

V gene: TRBV27
D gene: NA
J gene: TRBJ2-6
clone size: NA
CDR3 length: 15
CDR3 protein: CASRPESSGANVLTF
CDR3 DNA: TGTGCCAGCCGTCCTGAGTCCTCTGGGGCCAACGTCCTGACTTTC

V gene: TRBV5-4
D gene: NA
J gene: TRBJ1-2
clone size: NA
CDR3 length: 12
CDR3 protein: CASSPGQNGYTF
CDR3 DNA: TGTGCCAGCAGCCCCGGGCAGAATGGCTACACCTTC

V gene: TRBV28
D gene: TRBD1
J gene: TRBJ2-7
clone size: NA
CDR3 length: 14
CDR3 protein: CASSSQGWTYEQYF
CDR3 DNA: TGTGCCAGCAGCTCACAGGGGTGGACCTACGAGCAGTACTTC

V gene: TRBV7-8
D gene: TRBD2
J gene: TRBJ2-5
clone size: NA
CDR3 length: 17
CDR3 protein: CASSSIVLARIQETQYF
CDR3 DNA: TGTGCCAGCAGCTCAATCGTACTAGCGCGGATCCAAGAGACCCAGTACTTC

V gene: TRBV6-6
D gene: NA
J gene: TRBJ2-3
clone size: NA
CDR3 length: 11
CDR3 protein: CASTQTDTQYF
CDR3 DNA: TGTGCCAGCACCCAGACAGATACGCAGTATTTT

V gene: TRBV7-9
D gene: NA
J gene: TRBJ1-6
clone size: few
CDR3 length: 17
CDR3 protein: CASRSYGSASYNSPLHF
CDR3 DNA: TGTGCCAGCAGGTCGTATGGGTCAGCATCCTATAATTCACCCCTCCACTTT

V gene: TRBV28
D gene: NA
J gene: TRBJ1-5
clone size: few
CDR3 length: 12
CDR3 protein: CASRDSPQPQHF
CDR3 DNA: TGTGCCAGCAGGGACAGCCCTCAGCCCCAGCATTTT

V gene: TRBV7-2
D gene: NA
J gene: TRBJ2-5
clone size: NA
CDR3 length: 15
CDR3 protein: CASSALGLTRETQYF
CDR3 DNA: TGTGCCAGCAGCGCTCTGGGACTTACTCGGGAGACCCAGTACTTC

V gene: TRBV5-1
D gene: NA
J gene: TRBJ1-1
clone size: NA
CDR3 length: 14
CDR3 protein: CASSLEWGKTEAFF
CDR3 DNA: TGCGCCAGCAGCTTGGAATGGGGAAAGACTGAAGCTTTCTTT

V gene: TRBV28
D gene: TRBD1
J gene: TRBJ2-7
clone size: once
CDR3 length: 15
CDR3 protein: CASRPPPGQGYEQYF
CDR3 DNA: TGTGCCAGCAGACCGCCTCCGGGACAGGGCTACGAGCAGTACTTC

V gene: TRBV7-9
D gene: NA
J gene: TRBJ1-1
clone size: medium-sized
CDR3 length: 13
CDR3 protein: CASSVPWGEGAFF
CDR3 DNA: TGTGCCAGCAGCGTACCCTGGGGCGAGGGGGCTTTCTTT

V gene: TRBV6-5
D gene: TRBD1
J gene: TRBJ2-1
clone size: NA
CDR3 length: 13
CDR3 protein: CASSYRTGDEQFF
CDR3 DNA: TGTGCCAGCAGTTACCGGACAGGGGATGAGCAGTTCTTC

V gene: TRBV2
D gene: NA
J gene: TRBJ1-3
clone size: NA
CDR3 length: 14
CDR3 protein: CASSEQGLGNTIYF
CDR3 DNA: TGTGCCAGCAGTGAACAGGGGCTAGGAAACACCATATATTTT

V gene: TRBV18
D gene: TRBD1
J gene: TRBJ2-2
clone size: few
CDR3 length: 15
CDR3 protein: CASSRERGQAGELFF
CDR3 DNA: TGTGCCAGCTCACGAGAGAGGGGGCAGGCCGGGGAGCTGTTTTTT

V gene: TRBV7-9
D gene: NA
J gene: TRBJ2-2
clone size: few
CDR3 length: 14
CDR3 protein: CASSFEGWTGELFF
CDR3 DNA: TGTGCCAGCAGCTTTGAAGGTTGGACCGGGGAGCTGTTTTTT

V gene: TRBV28
D gene: NA
J gene: TRBJ1-2
clone size: NA
CDR3 length: 14
CDR3 protein: CASSKGGSSYGYTF
CDR3 DNA: TGTGCCAGCAGTAAGGGGGGATCTAGCTATGGCTACACCTTC

V gene: TRBV23-1
D gene: NA
J gene: TRBJ2-7
clone size: NA
CDR3 length: 13
CDR3 protein: CASSVDRNYEQYF
CDR3 DNA: TGCGCCAGCAGTGTCGACAGGAACTACGAGCAGTACTTC

V gene: TRBV11-2
D gene: TRBD1
J gene: TRBJ2-5
clone size: NA
CDR3 length: 15
CDR3 protein: CASSRGTGAQETQYF
CDR3 DNA: TGTGCCAGCAGCCGAGGGACAGGGGCCCAAGAGACCCAGTACTTC

V gene: TRBV28
D gene: NA
J gene: TRBJ1-6
clone size: NA
CDR3 length: 14
CDR3 protein: CASTATRGHSPLHF
CDR3 DNA: TGTGCCAGCACGGCCACCCGGGGCCATTCACCCCTCCACTTT

V gene: TRBV19
D gene: NA
J gene: TRBJ1-2
clone size: NA
CDR3 length: 16
CDR3 protein: CASSIVGGASSYGYTF
CDR3 DNA: TGTGCCAGTAGTATCGTCGGGGGAGCATCTAGCTATGGCTACACCTTC

V gene: TRBV5-4
D gene: NA
J gene: TRBJ1-2
clone size: NA
CDR3 length: 13
CDR3 protein: CASSLVSGEGYTF
CDR3 DNA: TGTGCCAGCAGCTTGGTTTCAGGGGAAGGCTACACCTTC

V gene: TRBV5-1
D gene: NA
J gene: TRBJ2-3
clone size: few
CDR3 length: 14
CDR3 protein: CASSLEIGTDTQYF
CDR3 DNA: TGCGCCAGCAGCTTGGAGATAGGGACAGATACGCAGTATTTT

V gene: TRBV30
D gene: TRBD1
J gene: TRBJ1-4
clone size: NA
CDR3 length: 12
CDR3 protein: CAWSYRGEKLFF
CDR3 DNA: TGTGCCTGGAGTTACAGGGGGGAAAAACTGTTTTTT

V gene: TRBV7-8
D gene: NA
J gene: TRBJ2-7
clone size: NA
CDR3 length: 11
CDR3 protein: CASSYSAEQYF
CDR3 DNA: TGTGCCAGCAGCTACTCAGCCGAGCAGTACTTC

V gene: TRBV11-2
D gene: NA
J gene: TRBJ2-7
clone size: NA
CDR3 length: 13
CDR3 protein: CASSLQGGYEQYF
CDR3 DNA: TGTGCCAGCAGCTTACAGGGAGGCTACGAGCAGTACTTC

V gene: TRBV25-1
D gene: NA
J gene: TRBJ1-2
clone size: NA
CDR3 length: 14
CDR3 protein: CASERGLPGDGYTF
CDR3 DNA: TGTGCCAGCGAACGAGGCCTCCCGGGCGATGGCTACACCTTC

V gene: TRBV6-5
D gene: TRBD1
J gene: TRBJ2-7
clone size: NA
CDR3 length: 15
CDR3 protein: CASSHHRGQSYEQYF
CDR3 DNA: TGTGCCAGCAGTCATCACAGGGGGCAGTCCTACGAGCAGTACTTC

V gene: TRBV5-1
D gene: NA
J gene: TRBJ2-2
clone size: NA
CDR3 length: 14
CDR3 protein: CASSFAQPTGELFF
CDR3 DNA: TGCGCCAGCAGCTTCGCACAGCCTACCGGGGAGCTGTTTTTT

V gene: TRBV4-1
D gene: TRBD1
J gene: TRBJ2-7
clone size: few
CDR3 length: 16
CDR3 protein: CASSLYFTDRAHEQYF
CDR3 DNA: TGCGCCAGCAGCCTATACTTTACGGACAGGGCGCACGAGCAGTACTTC

V gene: TRBV6-5
D gene: NA
J gene: TRBJ2-7
clone size: once
CDR3 length: 14
CDR3 protein: CASSYFGDQGKQYF
CDR3 DNA: TGTGCCAGCAGTTACTTTGGGGACCAGGGTAAGCAGTACTTC

V gene: TRBV5-6
D gene: NA
J gene: TRBJ2-1
clone size: NA
CDR3 length: 13
CDR3 protein: CASSLGVYFEQFF
CDR3 DNA: TGTGCCAGCAGCTTGGGGGTTTATTTTGAGCAGTTCTTC

V gene: TRBV14
D gene: NA
J gene: TRBJ1-6
clone size: NA
CDR3 length: 13
CDR3 protein: CASRQVDNSPLHF
CDR3 DNA: TGTGCCAGCAGACAGGTTGATAATTCACCCCTCCACTTT

V gene: TRBV14
D gene: NA
J gene: TRBJ2-5
clone size: medium-sized
CDR3 length: 13
CDR3 protein: CASSQTLQETQYF
CDR3 DNA: TGTGCCAGCAGCCAGACCTTACAAGAGACCCAGTACTTC

V gene: TRBV7-8
D gene: NA
J gene: TRBJ2-5
clone size: once
CDR3 length: 14
CDR3 protein: CASSATGTIGAQYF
CDR3 DNA: TGTGCCAGCAGCGCAACTGGGACAATCGGTGCCCAGTACTTC

V gene: TRBV28
D gene: TRBD2
J gene: TRBJ2-7
clone size: NA
CDR3 length: 15
CDR3 protein: CASRTGGGNSYEQYF
CDR3 DNA: TGTGCCAGCCGAACCGGCGGGGGGAATTCCTACGAGCAGTACTTC

V gene: TRBV5-1
D gene: TRBD1
J gene: TRBJ1-4
clone size: NA
CDR3 length: 15
CDR3 protein: CASSLEGQGHEKLFF
CDR3 DNA: TGCGCCAGCAGCTTGGAGGGACAGGGGCATGAAAAACTGTTTTTT

V gene: TRBV29-1
D gene: TRBD1
J gene: TRBJ2-1
clone size: few
CDR3 length: 12
CDR3 protein: CSVGDRNNEQFF
CDR3 DNA: TGCAGCGTAGGGGACAGAAACAATGAGCAGTTCTTC